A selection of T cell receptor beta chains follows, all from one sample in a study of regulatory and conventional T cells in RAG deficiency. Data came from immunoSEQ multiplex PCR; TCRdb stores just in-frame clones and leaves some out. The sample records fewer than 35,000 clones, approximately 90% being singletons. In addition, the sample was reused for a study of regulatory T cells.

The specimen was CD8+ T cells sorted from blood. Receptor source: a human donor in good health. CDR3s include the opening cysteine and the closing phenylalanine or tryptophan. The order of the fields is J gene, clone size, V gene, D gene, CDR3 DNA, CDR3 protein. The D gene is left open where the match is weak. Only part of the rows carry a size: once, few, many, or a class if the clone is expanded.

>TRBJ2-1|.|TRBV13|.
TGTGCCAGCAGCCCAGGGTGGAGCTCCTACAATGAGCAGTTCTTC
CASSPGWSSYNEQFF
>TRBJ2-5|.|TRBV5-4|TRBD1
TGTGCCAGCAGCTCACGGACAGGGGGCGAAGAGACCCAGTACTTC
CASSSRTGGEETQYF
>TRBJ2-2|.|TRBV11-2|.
TGTGCCAGCAGCTTGGGCAGGGGAAGGAACGGGGAGCTGTTTTTT
CASSLGRGRNGELFF
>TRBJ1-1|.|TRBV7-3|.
TGTGCCAGCAGCTTAATGGCGAACACTGAAGCTTTCTTT
CASSLMANTEAFF
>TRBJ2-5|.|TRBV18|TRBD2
TGTGCCAGCTCACCTCCCAGCGCTAGCGGGAGAACCTCCACCGAGACCCAGTACTTC
CASSPPSASGRTSTETQYF
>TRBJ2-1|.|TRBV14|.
TGTGCCAGCAGCCCTGCGAATGAGCAGTTCTTC
CASSPANEQFF
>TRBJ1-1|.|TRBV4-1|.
TGCGCCAGCAGCCAAGATTTGGGGGCAGGGACATTTGCTTTCTTT
CASSQDLGAGTFAFF
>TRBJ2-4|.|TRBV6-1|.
TGTGCCAGCAGTGAAGGTTTGATGAAGCTAGCCATTCAGTACTTC
CASSEGLMKLAIQYF
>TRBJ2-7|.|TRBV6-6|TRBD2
TGTGCCAGCAGTTCGGTGACTAGCGGGACTACCTACGAGCAGTACTTC
CASSSVTSGTTYEQYF
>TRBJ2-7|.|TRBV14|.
TGTGCCAGCAGCCAAGGCAGCTACGAGCAGTACTTC
CASSQGSYEQYF
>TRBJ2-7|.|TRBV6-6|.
TGTGCCAGCATGGGGTCCTACGAGCAGTACTTC
CASMGSYEQYF
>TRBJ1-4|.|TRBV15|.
TGTGCCACCAGCACACAACAAGGGACCCTGCATGAAAAACTGTTTTTT
CATSTQQGTLHEKLFF
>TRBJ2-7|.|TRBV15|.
TGTGCCACCAGCAGGACCGGCGGACGGGAGCAGTACTTC
CATSRTGGREQYF
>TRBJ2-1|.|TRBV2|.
TGTGCCAGCAGGGCCGACAGCAAGCCCGTGTTCTTC
CASRADSKPVFF
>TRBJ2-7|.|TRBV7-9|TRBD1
TGTGCCAGCAGCCCCCGGGACAGGGCCGAGCAGTACTTC
CASSPRDRAEQYF
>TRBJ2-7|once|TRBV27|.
TGTGCCAGCAGTTTAGCCGGGGCAGCCTACGAGCAGTACTTC
CASSLAGAAYEQYF
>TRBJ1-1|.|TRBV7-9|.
TGTGCCAGCAGCTTTTCCCGCGACAGCATGAACACTGAAGCTTTCTTT
CASSFSRDSMNTEAFF
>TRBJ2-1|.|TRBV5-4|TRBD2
TGTGCCAGCAGCCCCGGACAGGGACTAGCGGGACGGGATGAGCAGTTCTTC
CASSPGQGLAGRDEQFF
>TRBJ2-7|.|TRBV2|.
TGTGCCAGCAGTGAACCGGGGTGGCGTGAGCAGTACTTC
CASSEPGWREQYF
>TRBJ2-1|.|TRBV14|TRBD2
TGTGCCAGCAGCCAAGATCGGCGGGCGCTGGTCGGGACTAGCGGGAGGGACGAGCAGTTCTTC
CASSQDRRALVGTSGRDEQFF
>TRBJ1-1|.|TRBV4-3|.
TGCGCCAGCAGCCAAGTCCTGGGGGGGAACACTGAAGCTTTCTTT
CASSQVLGGNTEAFF
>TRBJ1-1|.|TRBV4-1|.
TGCGCCAGCAGCCAGGATGGGGCGGGGGCTTTCTTT
CASSQDGAGAFF
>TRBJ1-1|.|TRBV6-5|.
TGTGCCAGCAGTTATGGGGTGGGGAACACTGAAGCTTTCTTT
CASSYGVGNTEAFF
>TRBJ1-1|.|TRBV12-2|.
TGTGCAAGTCGCTTAGTATCCGCAGCTGAAGCTTTCTTT
CASRLVSAAEAFF
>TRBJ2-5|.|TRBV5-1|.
TGCGCCAGCAGCCATCACTTCAGGGAGACCCAGTACTTC
CASSHHFRETQYF
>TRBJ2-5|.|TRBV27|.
TGTGCCAGCCTGGAGGGAGAGACCCAGTACTTC
CASLEGETQYF
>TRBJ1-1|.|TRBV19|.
TGTGCCAGTAGTATAGGTACAGGTCCGTCTGAAGCTTTCTTT
CASSIGTGPSEAFF
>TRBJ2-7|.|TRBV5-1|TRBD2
TGCGCCAGCAGCTTCGGGACTAGCGGGTACGAGCAGTACTTC
CASSFGTSGYEQYF
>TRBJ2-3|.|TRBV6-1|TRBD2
TGTGCCGGCAGTGAAGCTAGCGGGAGCCCAGATACGCAGTATTTT
CAGSEASGSPDTQYF
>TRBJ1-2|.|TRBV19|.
TGTGCCAGTAGTATCGAGGGTCAGCTTAACTATGGCTACACCTTC
CASSIEGQLNYGYTF
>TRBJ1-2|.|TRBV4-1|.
TGCGCCAGCAGCCAAGCCTCAGGGGCCGATGGCTACACCTTC
CASSQASGADGYTF
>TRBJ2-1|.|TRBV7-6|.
TGTGCCAGCAGCCCTGGGGCGCTCAATGAGCAGTTCTTC
CASSPGALNEQFF
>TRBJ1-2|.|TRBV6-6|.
TGTGCCAGCAGTTCGGAGGGCAGGGCGGTGAGTGGCTACACCTTC
CASSSEGRAVSGYTF
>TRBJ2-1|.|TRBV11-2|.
TGTGCCAGCAGGGGGAACGCCAATGAGCAGTTCTTC
CASRGNANEQFF
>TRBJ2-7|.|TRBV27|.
TGTGCCAGCAGTTTGGCTAGCAGCTACGAGCAGTACTTC
CASSLASSYEQYF
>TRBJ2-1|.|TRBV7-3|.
TGTGCCAGCAGCCTATCCTCGTTTATGGCAGGTATCTACAATGAGCAGTTCTTC
CASSLSSFMAGIYNEQFF
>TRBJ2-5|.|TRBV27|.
TGTGCCAGCCGAATCTCGGTCGGCTCCGCGGGGACCCAGTACTTC
CASRISVGSAGTQYF
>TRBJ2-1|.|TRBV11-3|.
TGTGCCAGCAGCCCTGCAGGGGGGGGTGAGCAGTTCTTC
CASSPAGGGEQFF
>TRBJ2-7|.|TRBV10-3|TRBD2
TGTGCCACCTGGGGAGGGGTATACGAGCAGTACTTC
CATWGGVYEQYF
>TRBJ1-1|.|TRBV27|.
TGTGCCAGCAGCTACTCCAGGGGTCTCGGCACTGAAGCTTTCTTT
CASSYSRGLGTEAFF
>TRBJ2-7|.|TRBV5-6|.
TGTGCCAGCAGCTTGGGGGTGATTGCCGAGCAGTACTTC
CASSLGVIAEQYF
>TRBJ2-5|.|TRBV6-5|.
TGTGCCAGCAGACGACAGCTCCAAGAGACCCAGTACTTC
CASRRQLQETQYF
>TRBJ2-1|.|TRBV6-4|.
TGTGCCAGCAGTGAGAACAGGGGAGGCAATGAGCAGTTCTTC
CASSENRGGNEQFF
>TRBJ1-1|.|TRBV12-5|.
TGTGCTAGTGGTATGAACACTGAAGCTTTCTTT
CASGMNTEAFF
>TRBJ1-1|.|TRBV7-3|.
TGTGCCAGCAGTGACAGTCCGAACACTGAAGCTTTCTTT
CASSDSPNTEAFF
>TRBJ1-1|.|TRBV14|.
TGTGCCAGCAGCCAAGAAGACAGGAACACTGAAGCTTTCTTT
CASSQEDRNTEAFF